This is a list of T cell receptor beta chains from one sample in a study of blood T cell repertoires in COVID-19. Data came from immunoSEQ multiplex PCR; TCRdb stores just in-frame clones and leaves some out. This sample has 500,000 to 600,000 clones, with 85% to 90% found just once. Material: peripheral blood. The source is a woman between 50 and 59 years old with COVID-19, enrolled during active disease. The CDR3 runs from the conserved cysteine through the conserved F or W. D genes are given only for firm matches. The size of a clone is reported for some rows only, either as once, few or many, or as a class for expanded clones.

d_gene	j_gene	abundance	len	v_gene	CDR3aa	CDR3nt
TRBD2	TRBJ2-1	-	16	TRBV9	CASSVGGLAGWDEQFF	TGTGCCAGCAGCGTAGGGGGACTAGCGGGGTGGGATGAGCAGTTCTTC
-	TRBJ1-1	-	12	TRBV9	CASSNQGQGAFF	TGTGCCAGCAGCAACCAGGGGCAGGGAGCTTTCTTT
-	TRBJ2-1	-	12	TRBV7-6	CASSLAGGLQFF	TGTGCCAGCAGCTTAGCCGGAGGTCTGCAGTTCTTC
-	TRBJ2-3	-	15	TRBV18	CASSPRRGGTDTQYF	TGTGCCAGCTCACCACGGCGGGGAGGCACAGATACGCAGTATTTT
-	TRBJ1-2	-	13	TRBV2	CASSLGESYGYTF	TGTGCCAGCAGCCTGGGAGAATCCTATGGCTACACCTTC
TRBD1	TRBJ1-1	-	16	TRBV3-1/TRBV3-2	CASSQGQGIRTTEAFF	TGTGCCAGCAGCCAAGGACAGGGAATAAGGACCACTGAAGCTTTCTTT
-	TRBJ1-1	once	15	TRBV18	CASSSEAPMNTEAFF	TGTGCCAGCTCTTCGGAGGCACCCATGAACACTGAAGCTTTCTTT
TRBD1	TRBJ2-1	few	14	TRBV24-1	CATSDPGQINEQFF	TGTGCCACCAGTGATCCGGGACAGATAAATGAGCAGTTCTTC
-	TRBJ2-5	-	14	TRBV18	CASSWGGNQETQYF	TGTGCCAGCTCATGGGGAGGTAATCAAGAGACCCAGTACTTC
-	TRBJ1-1	-	14	TRBV7-2	CASSPRQSNTEAFF	TGTGCCAGCAGCCCTCGACAGTCGAACACTGAAGCTTTCTTT
-	TRBJ2-2	-	15	TRBV3-1/TRBV3-2	CASSQGRGNTGELFF	TGTGCCAGCAGCCAAGGGCGGGGAAACACCGGGGAGCTGTTTTTT
TRBD1	TRBJ2-2	-	16	TRBV18	CASSPLGGANTGELFF	TGTGCCAGCTCACCACTAGGGGGCGCGAACACCGGGGAGCTGTTTTTT
TRBD2	TRBJ2-1	once	14	TRBV5-1	CASRAGGPYNEQFF	TGCGCCAGCCGGGCGGGGGGTCCCTACAATGAGCAGTTCTTC
TRBD1	TRBJ1-1	-	16	TRBV6-5	CASSYSPGTGNTEAFF	TGTGCCAGCAGTTACTCGCCCGGGACAGGGAACACTGAAGCTTTCTTT
-	TRBJ2-3	-	15	TRBV3-1/TRBV3-2	CASSHLGGATDTQYF	TGTGCCAGCAGCCACCTAGGGGGGGCCACAGATACGCAGTATTTT
TRBD1	TRBJ1-2	-	12	TRBV30	CAFSGTGVGYTF	TGTGCCTTCTCAGGGACAGGGGTTGGCTACACCTTC
TRBD1	TRBJ1-4	-	13	TRBV12-3/TRBV12-4	CASRVSGGRKLFF	TGTGCCAGCAGGGTTTCAGGGGGCCGAAAACTGTTTTTT